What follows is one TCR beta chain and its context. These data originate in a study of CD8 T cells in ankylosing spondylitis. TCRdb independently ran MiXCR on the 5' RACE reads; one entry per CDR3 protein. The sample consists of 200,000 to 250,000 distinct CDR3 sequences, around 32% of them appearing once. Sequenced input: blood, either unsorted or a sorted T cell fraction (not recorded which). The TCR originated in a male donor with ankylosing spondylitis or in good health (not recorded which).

The CDR3 region is CSARQGARYEQYF. The CDR3 DNA reads TGCAGTGCTAGACAGGGGGCAAGGTACGAGCAGTACTTC. This sequence joins TRBV20-1 and TRBJ2-7, with 8 bases that match TRBD1. Trimming at V came to 2 bases and at J to 4 bases, leaving 4 bases not matched to a gene. CDR1 is DFQATT, CDR2 SNEGSKA, per germline (reference sequence). There are 13 residues in the CDR3.